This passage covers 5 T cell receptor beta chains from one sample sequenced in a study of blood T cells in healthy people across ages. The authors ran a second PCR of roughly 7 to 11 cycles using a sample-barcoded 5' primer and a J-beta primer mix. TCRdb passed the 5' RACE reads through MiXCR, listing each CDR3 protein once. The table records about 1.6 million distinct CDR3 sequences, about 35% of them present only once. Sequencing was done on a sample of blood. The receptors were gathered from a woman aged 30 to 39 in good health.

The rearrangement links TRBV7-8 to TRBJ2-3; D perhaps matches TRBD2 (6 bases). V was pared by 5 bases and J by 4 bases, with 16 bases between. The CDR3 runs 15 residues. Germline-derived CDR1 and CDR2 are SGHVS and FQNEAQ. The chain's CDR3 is CASSPMRGRSDTQYF. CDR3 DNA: TGTGCCAGCAGCCCCATGCGGGGTAGGTCAGATACGCAGTATTTT.

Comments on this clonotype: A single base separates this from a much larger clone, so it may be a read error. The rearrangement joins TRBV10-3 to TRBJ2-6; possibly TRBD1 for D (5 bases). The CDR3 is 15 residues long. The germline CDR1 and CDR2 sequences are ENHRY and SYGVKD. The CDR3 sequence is CANSEQGPGANVLTF. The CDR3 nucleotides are TGTGCCAACAGTGAGCAGGGCCCTGGGGCCAACGTCCTGACTTTC.

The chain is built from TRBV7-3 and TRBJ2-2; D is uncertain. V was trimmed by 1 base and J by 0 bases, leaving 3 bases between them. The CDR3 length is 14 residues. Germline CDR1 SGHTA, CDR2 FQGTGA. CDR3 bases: TGTGCCAGCAGCTTAAAACCGAACACCGGGGAGCTGTTTTTT. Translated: CASSLKPNTGELFF.

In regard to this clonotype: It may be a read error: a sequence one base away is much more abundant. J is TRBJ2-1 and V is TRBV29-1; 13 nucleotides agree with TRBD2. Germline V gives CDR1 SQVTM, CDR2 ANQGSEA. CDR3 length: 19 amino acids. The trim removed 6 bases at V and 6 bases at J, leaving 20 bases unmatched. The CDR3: CSVVPSGLAGLRVGNEQFF. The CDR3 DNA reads TGCAGCGTCGTTCCCTCGGGACTAGCGGGACTCAGAGTCGGCAATGAGCAGTTCTTC.

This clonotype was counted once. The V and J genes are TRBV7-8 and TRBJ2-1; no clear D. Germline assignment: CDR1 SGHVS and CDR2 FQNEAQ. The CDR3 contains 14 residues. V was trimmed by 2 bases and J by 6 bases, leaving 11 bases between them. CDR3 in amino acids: CASSLKWSGNEQFF. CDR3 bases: TGTGCCAGCAGCTTAAAATGGTCGGGCAATGAGCAGTTCTTC.